This T cell receptor (beta chain) was profiled in a study of breast tumors, draining lymph nodes, adjacent tissues. Broader study findings: Tumor T cell lymph node origin was a supported hypothesis, not proven. Luminal-like breast cancer showed significantly greater tumor-nontumor repertoire similarity than basal-like breast cancer did. Tumors had less TCR diversity than lymph nodes, more than nontumor tissue. Data fit most tumor T cells coming from lymph node, expanding in tumor.

The CDR3 length is 14 residues. The ends were cut back, 0 bases at V and 6 bases at J, with 13 bases in the middle. Germline V lookup: CDR1 SGHKS, CDR2 YYEKEE (reference sequence). Breast cancer patients provided tissue from their axillary draining lymph nodes. Each CDR3 protein is one row after TCRdb ran MiXCR on the multiplex PCR reads. The profile shows about 100,000 distinct CDR3 sequences, roughly 20% of them singletons. For this clonotype: Its antigen is unidentified.

The sequenced sample was axillary lymph node tissue. This TCR was recovered from a female donor with breast cancer. Some clones in this sample may be carry-over from other donors' samples. V gene TRBV5-5 combines with J gene TRBJ2-7; the D is unclear. Written as DNA, the CDR3 is TGTGCCAGCAGCTTGGGTGACTCAACTGGCGAGCAGTACTTC. This codes for CASSLGDSTGEQYF.